The rows below give T cell receptor beta chains drawn from one sample of a study of breast tumors, draining lymph nodes, adjacent tissues. Each CDR3 protein gets one entry after TCRdb re-called the multiplex PCR reads with MiXCR. The sample carries around 140,000 distinct CDR3 sequences, approximately 29% recorded once. Sequencing was carried out using axillary lymph node tissue. The source is a female donor with breast cancer. Some clones in this sample may be carry-over from other donors' samples. CDR3s include the opening cysteine and the closing phenylalanine or tryptophan.

v_call cdr3_aa
TRBV4-1 CASSQEPTGGANTIYF
TRBV20-1 CSAVVREKLFF
TRBV28 CASRTSGAYEQYF
TRBV6-2/TRBV6-3 CASSHGTGGVKLFF
TRBV18 CASSRRGATNTGELSF
TRBV7-9 CASSLRGGVEAFF
TRBV30 CAWSVQEGPPLHF
TRBV6-5 CASSYSRDSSTSLGYTF
TRBV10-2 CASRTSGGANEQFF
TRBV12-5 CASGFPRWLALEAETQYF
TRBV24-1 CATSDGELNEKLFF
TRBV7-2 CASSLVVWDRNEKLFF
TRBV2 CASSVRGVYGYTF
TRBV4-3 CASSQAVLEEGGGYTF
TRBV7-9 CASSLTKGTGGLILEAFF
TRBV9 CASSVTPAGPSGNTIYF
TRBV28 CASSLYWDTQYF
TRBV20-1 CSAGHSGNTIYF
TRBV14 CASSQDLGETDTQYF
TRBV20-1 CSARETGGTEAFF
TRBV18 CASSPGGGDQPQHF
TRBV6-2/TRBV6-3 CASSQRRGGVETQYF
TRBV12-3/TRBV12-4 CASSQAGIQETQYF
TRBV9 CASSATAPQETQSF
TRBV6-4 CASSEGDEKLFF
TRBV7-2 CASSLATSGNTIYF
TRBV18 CASSPSGMEGGTQYF